This T cell receptor (beta chain) comes out of a study of blood T cell repertoires in COVID-19. Study background: The cDNA or gDNA used as material had been derived from T cells, B-cell-depleted T cells, or PBMCs.

The germline CDR1 and CDR2 sequences are MNHEY and SMNVEV (reference sequence). The CDR3 contains 14 residues. The V and J ends lost 4 bases and 1 base respectively, with 10 bases between them. Seattle participants joined during active infection and were tracked over time. Original processing methods: Amplification of reference gene primers was used by the study to estimate nucleated cell counts. This table comes from immunoSEQ multiplex PCR, and its TCRdb copy is limited to in-frame clones, with some not included. The DNA gave D and trimming, while V, J and clone size come from that table. The repertoire has some 270,000 clones, more than 65% of them found once; the top ten carry about a sixth.

The chain has TRBV27 and TRBJ1-1; D remains unclear. The source material was peripheral blood. The TCR originated in a person aged 70 to 85 with COVID-19, enrolled during active disease. CDR3 in DNA: TGTGCCAGCAGTTCGAGACCAGGGAACACTGAAGCTTTCTTT. Amino acids: CASSSRPGNTEAFF.